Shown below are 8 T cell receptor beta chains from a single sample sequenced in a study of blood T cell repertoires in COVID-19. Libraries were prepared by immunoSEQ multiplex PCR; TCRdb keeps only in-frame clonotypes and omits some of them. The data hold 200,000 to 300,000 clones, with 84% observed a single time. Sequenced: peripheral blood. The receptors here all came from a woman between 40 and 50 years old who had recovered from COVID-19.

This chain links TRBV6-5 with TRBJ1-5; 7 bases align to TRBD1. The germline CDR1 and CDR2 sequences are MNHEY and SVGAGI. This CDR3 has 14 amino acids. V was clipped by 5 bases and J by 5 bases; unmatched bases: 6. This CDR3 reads CASSPGTVDQPQHF. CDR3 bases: TGTGCCAGCAGTCCCGGGACAGTCGATCAGCCCCAGCATTTT.

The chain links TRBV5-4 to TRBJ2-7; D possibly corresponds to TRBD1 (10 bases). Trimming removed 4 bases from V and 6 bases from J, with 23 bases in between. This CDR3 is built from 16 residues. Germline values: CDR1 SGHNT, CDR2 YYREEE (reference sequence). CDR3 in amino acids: CASSRGGGQGTAEQYF. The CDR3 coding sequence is TGTGCCAGCAGCCGCGGGGGGGGACAGGGGACCGCCGAGCAGTACTTC.

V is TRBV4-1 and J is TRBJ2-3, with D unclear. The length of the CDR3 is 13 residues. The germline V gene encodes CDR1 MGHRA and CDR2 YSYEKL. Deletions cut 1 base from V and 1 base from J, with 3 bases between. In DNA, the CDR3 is TGCGCCAGCAGCCAAGCCGGCACAGATACGCAGTATTTT. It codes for CASSQAGTDTQYF.

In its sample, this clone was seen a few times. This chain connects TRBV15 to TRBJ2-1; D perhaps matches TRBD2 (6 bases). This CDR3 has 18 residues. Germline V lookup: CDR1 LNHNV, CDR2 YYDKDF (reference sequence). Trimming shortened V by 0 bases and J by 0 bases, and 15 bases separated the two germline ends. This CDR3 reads CATSRDSMRGSSYNEQFF. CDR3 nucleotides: TGTGCCACCAGCAGAGATTCGATGCGGGGTAGCTCCTACAATGAGCAGTTCTTC.

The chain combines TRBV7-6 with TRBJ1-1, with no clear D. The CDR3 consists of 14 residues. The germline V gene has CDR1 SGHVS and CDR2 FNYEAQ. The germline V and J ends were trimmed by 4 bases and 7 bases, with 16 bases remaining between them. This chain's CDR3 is CASSSSPLLSEAFF. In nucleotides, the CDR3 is TGTGCCAGCAGCTCGAGCCCCCTCTTGAGTGAAGCTTTCTTT.

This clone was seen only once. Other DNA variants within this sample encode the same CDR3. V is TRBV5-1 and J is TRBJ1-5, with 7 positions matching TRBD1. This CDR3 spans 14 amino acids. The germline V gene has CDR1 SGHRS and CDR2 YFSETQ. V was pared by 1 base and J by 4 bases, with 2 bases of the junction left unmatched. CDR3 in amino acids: CASSLTGENQPQHF. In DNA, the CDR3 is TGCGCCAGCAGCTTGACAGGGGAGAATCAGCCCCAGCATTTT.

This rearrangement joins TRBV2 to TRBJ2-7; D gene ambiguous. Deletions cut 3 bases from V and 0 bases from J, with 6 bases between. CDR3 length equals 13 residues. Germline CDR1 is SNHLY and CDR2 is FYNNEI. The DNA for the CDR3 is TGTGCCAGCAGTGATGACTTCTCCTACGAGCAGTACTTC. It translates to CASSDDFSYEQYF. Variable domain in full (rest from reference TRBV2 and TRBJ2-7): EPEVTQTPSHQVTQMGQEVILRCVPISNHLYFYWYRQILGQKVEFLVSFYNNEISEKSEIFDDQFSVERPDGSNFTLKIRSTKLEDSAMYFCASSDDFSYEQYFGPGTRLTVT.

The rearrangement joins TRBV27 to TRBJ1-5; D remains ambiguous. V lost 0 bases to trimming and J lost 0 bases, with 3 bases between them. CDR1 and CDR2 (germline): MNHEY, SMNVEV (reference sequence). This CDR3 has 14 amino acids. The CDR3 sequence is CASSLSSSNQPQHF. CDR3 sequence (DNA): TGTGCCAGCAGTTTATCGAGTAGCAATCAGCCCCAGCATTTT.